What follows describes a single TCR beta chain. CDR1 is SNHLY and CDR2 is FYNNEI in the germline V gene. The CDR3 contains 17 residues. V dropped 6 bases and J dropped 6; count of bases not matched to a gene: 12. This entry is derived from a study of blood T cell repertoires in COVID-19. As originally analysed: Amplification with reference gene primers provided the estimates of nucleated cell counts. Profiled with immunoSEQ multiplex PCR; TCRdb holds only in-frame clones, not every one. That table furnishes V, J and clone size, whereas the DNA furnished D and trimming. This table has fewer than 250,000 clones, about nine tenths appearing once.

The TCR originated in a man younger than 45 with COVID-19, enrolled during active disease. The specimen was peripheral blood. This chain joins TRBV2 and TRBJ2-1; 12 positions match TRBD2. CDR3 in DNA: TGTGCCAGCAGCGGGATGAGACTAGCGGGGGCCTCCAATGAGCAGTTCTTC. The encoded protein is CASSGMRLAGASNEQFF.